These 21 T cell receptor beta chains originate from one sample sequenced in a study of shared clonotypes between healthy human individuals. Generated by immunoSEQ multiplex PCR, the TCRdb table keeps only in-frame clones and is missing some. The profile covers about 2 million clones, with about 95% appearing a single time and 0.1% to 0.15% taken by the ten largest. The sample was naive CD4+ T cells sorted from blood. Described subset: CD45RA+ positively selected. These receptors originate from a man between 18 and 29 years old in good health.

This clone is a singleton in its sample. The rearrangement links TRBV30 to TRBJ1-6; D not certain. The V end was cut by 3 bases, the J end by 9 bases, with 9 bases between. The CDR3 length is 12 residues. Germline V gives CDR1 GTSNPN, CDR2 SVGIG (reference sequence). In DNA, the CDR3 is TGTGCCTGGAGGGTAGGTGCTTCACCCCTCCACTTT. Translating gives CAWRVGASPLHF.

The chain is built from TRBV27 and TRBJ2-2; 7 positions agree with TRBD1. CDR1 MNHEY and CDR2 SMNVEV come from the germline V gene (reference sequence). The V gene end was trimmed by 2 bases and the J gene end by 4 bases; junction bases not matched to a gene: 4. The CDR3 length is 15 residues. The CDR3 spells CASSLEGAPTGELFF. DNA of the CDR3: TGTGCCAGCAGTTTAGAGGGGGCGCCCACCGGGGAGCTGTTTTTT.

This chain uses TRBV18 with TRBJ1-4; perhaps TRBD1 as D (5 bases). Germline-derived CDR1 and CDR2 are KGHSH and LQKENI. The germline V and J ends were trimmed by 0 bases and 5 bases, with 10 bases remaining between them. This CDR3 comprises 15 residues. The CDR3 nucleotides read TGTGCCAGCTCACCACCGGTCAGGGTGAATGAAAAACTGTTTTTT. As protein: CASSPPVRVNEKLFF.

This clone occurred a few times. The rearrangement uses TRBV5-1 and TRBJ1-2; no clear D. V dropped 2 bases and J dropped 0 bases, with 5 bases sitting between them. The CDR3 covers 13 residues. Germline-derived CDR1 and CDR2 are SGHRS and YFSETQ. The CDR3 is CASSFTANYGYTF. CDR3 DNA sequence: TGCGCCAGCAGCTTCACAGCTAACTATGGCTACACCTTC.

The J gene is TRBJ1-3, the V gene TRBV6-5; TRBD1 is a possible D gene (5 bases). The CDR3 is 14 amino acids. The ends were cut back, 6 bases at V and 0 bases at J, with 9 bases in the middle. CDR1 and CDR2 from the germline V gene are MNHEY and SVGAGI. CDR3 bases: TGTGCCAGCAGACAGGACACCTCTGGAAACACCATATATTTT. It yields the protein CASRQDTSGNTIYF.

This chain joins TRBV5-1 and TRBJ2-5, with TRBD2 as a possible D gene (5 bases). From germline, CDR1 is SGHRS and CDR2 YFSETQ. V lost 0 bases to trimming and J lost 5 bases, with 8 bases between them. The CDR3 contains 13 residues. Here the CDR3 reads CASSLVWRETQYF. CDR3 nucleotide sequence: TGCGCCAGCAGCTTGGTCTGGAGGGAGACCCAGTACTTC.

CDR3 sequence (DNA): TGTGCCAGCAGCTTGAAGGGCCGAGGGCCGTTCTTC. This sequence encodes CASSLKGRGPFF. The genes are TRBV5-6 and TRBJ2-1; the D gene is possibly TRBD2 (5 bases). The germline V gene encodes CDR1 SGHDT and CDR2 YYEEEE. V shed 1 base and J shed 15 bases, with 14 bases lying between them. The length of the CDR3 is 12 residues.

This clone showed up just once. V gene TRBV5-1 combines with J gene TRBJ1-6; TRBD1 matches 9 bases. V shed 4 bases and J 10 bases; nucleotides not matched to a gene: 9. Per the germline V gene, CDR1 is SGHRS and CDR2 is YFSETQ. The length of the CDR3 is 15 residues. The CDR3 region has the DNA TGCGCCAGCAGCCCGGGGGACAGGGAGGGGTCACCCCTCCACTTT. It yields the protein CASSPGDREGSPLHF.

The chain uses TRBV19 and TRBJ1-2; 9 bases are a match to TRBD1. Germline CDR1 and CDR2: LNHDA and SQIVND (reference sequence). This CDR3 spans 14 amino acids. Trimming cost V 6 bases and J 4 bases; bases outside gene matches: 6. The CDR3, as DNA: TGTGCCAGTAGAATACAGGGGGCCGCCTATGGCTACACCTTC. Protein product: CASRIQGAAYGYTF.

This chain links TRBV18 with TRBJ1-4; D ambiguous. This CDR3 region has 11 residues. Germline V gene sequence: CDR1 KGHSH, CDR2 LQKENI. The V end lost 4 bases, the J end lost 14 bases, and 11 bases lay between the germline ends. As DNA, the CDR3 is TGTGCCAGCTCACTCCGGGAACAGCTGTTTTTT. Its protein product is CASSLREQLFF. Filled out from reference TRBV18 and TRBJ1-4, the complete variable domain reads NAGVMQNPRHLVRRRGQEARLRCSPMKGHSHVYWYRQLPEEGLKFMVYLQKENIIDESGMPKERFSAEFPKEGPSILRIQQVVRGDSAAYFCASSLREQLFFGSGTQLSVL.

Comment on this clone: Other DNA sequences within the sample encode an identical CDR3. This chain connects TRBV2 to TRBJ1-1; maybe TRBD1 (6 bases). The CDR3 contains 14 residues. Germline V gene sequence: CDR1 SNHLY, CDR2 FYNNEI. Deletions cut 6 bases from V and 0 bases from J, with 11 bases between. The CDR3 DNA sequence: TGTGCCAGCAGCGTCGGACAGATGAACACTGAAGCTTTCTTT. It specifies CASSVGQMNTEAFF.

This chain connects TRBV28 to TRBJ2-7; 7 bases agree with TRBD1. This CDR3 has 14 residues. The J segment lost 3 bases and the V segment lost 7 bases, leaving 9 bases of the junction unmatched. Germline assignment: CDR1 MDHEN and CDR2 SYDVKM. The CDR3 protein is CASTPGTAFYEQYF. For the CDR3, the DNA is TGTGCCAGCACCCCCGGGACAGCATTCTACGAGCAGTACTTC.

The chain joins TRBV5-5 to TRBJ1-6; 9 bases map to TRBD1. Per germline, CDR1 SGHKS and CDR2 YYEKEE (reference sequence). V shed 4 bases, J shed 6 bases, and the junction held 5 bases outside the gene matches. The CDR3 is 15 amino acids. Here the CDR3 reads CASSPGTGSNSPLHF. In DNA form, the CDR3 reads TGTGCCAGCAGCCCCGGGACAGGGAGTAATTCACCCCTCCACTTT.

The gene calls are TRBV7-9 and TRBJ2-1; maybe TRBD2 (6 bases). V lost 4 bases, J lost 5 bases, and 18 bases lay in between. From germline, CDR1 is SEHNR and CDR2 FQNEAQ (reference sequence). This CDR3 has 16 amino acids. The CDR3 region has the DNA TGTGCCAGCAGCTCCATAACTACTAGCAGCAACAATGAGCAGTTCTTC. It codes for CASSSITTSSNNEQFF.

This chain joins TRBV28 and TRBJ2-7; no clear D. There are 12 residues in the CDR3. Germline CDR1 reads MDHEN; CDR2 reads SYDVKM. With 8 bases removed from V and 5 bases from J, the gap between germline ends came to 13 bases. For the CDR3, the DNA is TGTGCCAGCGGCATACCTACTGACGAGCAGTACTTC. Translation gives CASGIPTDEQYF.

In this sample, this clone turned up a few times. The V gene is TRBV5-1, the J gene TRBJ2-7, with 10 bases identical to TRBD2. This CDR3 has 16 amino acids. After removal of 4 bases from V and 6 bases from J, the junction contained 13 bases not matched to a gene. Germline V gene sequence: CDR1 SGHRS, CDR2 YFSETQ. For the CDR3, the DNA is TGCGCCAGCAGCCGAAGCTCGGGACTAGCGAAAGGCGAGCAGTACTTC. This translates into CASSRSSGLAKGEQYF.

The genes are TRBV30 and TRBJ1-1; a weak D match, TRBD1 (6 bases). This CDR3 comprises 14 residues. Trimming pared 4 bases from V and 4 bases from J, leaving 16 bases between. Germline-derived CDR1 and CDR2 are GTSNPN and SVGIG (reference sequence). The CDR3 DNA sequence: TGTGCCTGGAATCCTACAGGGAAGGGCACTGAAGCTTTCTTT. It translates to CAWNPTGKGTEAFF.

The J gene is TRBJ1-2, the V gene TRBV28; D might be TRBD1 (5 bases). V was shortened by 5 bases and J by 4 bases, with 20 bases between the two germline ends. In germline, CDR1 is MDHEN, CDR2 SYDVKM. The length of the CDR3 is 16 residues. The CDR3 DNA reads TGTGCCAGCAGTGATGCCGGACTAGTCGGGGCCTATGGCTACACCTTC. Amino acids: CASSDAGLVGAYGYTF.

The CDR3 DNA reads TGTGCCAGCAGCCCTGAACAGGGGCCCGAGCAGTACTTC. The encoded protein is CASSPEQGPEQYF. This chain uses TRBV27 with TRBJ2-7; 7 nucleotides agree with TRBD1. The trim removed 6 bases at V and 6 bases at J, leaving 8 bases unmatched. Germline V lookup: CDR1 MNHEY, CDR2 SMNVEV (reference sequence). This CDR3 region has 13 residues.

Notes on this clone: It may be a read error: a sequence one base away is much more abundant. V and J are TRBV11-2 and TRBJ1-1; 8 bases agree with TRBD1. V was pared by 3 bases and J by 1 base, with 1 base of the junction left unmatched. Looked up from germline, CDR1 is SGHAT and CDR2 is FQNNGV. This CDR3 contains 14 residues. Here the CDR3 DNA reads TGTGCCAGCAGCTTCGGGACAGGGAACACTGAAGCTTTCTTT. Its translation: CASSFGTGNTEAFF.

The rearrangement joins TRBV6-6 to TRBJ2-5; no definite D call. There are 13 residues in the CDR3. Trimming took 7 bases from V and 6 from J, leaving 15 bases between them. Germline V gene data show CDR1 as MNHNY and CDR2 as SVGAGI (reference sequence). The CDR3: CASTPINWKTQYF. The CDR3 region has the DNA TGTGCCAGCACCCCCATAAACTGGAAGACCCAGTACTTC.